This T cell receptor (beta chain) was sequenced for a study of T cells after yellow fever vaccination. TCR cDNA, made by 5'RACE template switching, carried an added universal primer site and UMIs. Each CDR3 protein is one row after TCRdb ran MiXCR on the 5' RACE reads. The sample holds 250,000 to 300,000 distinct CDR3 sequences; about 5.2% are singletons and the top ten take 2.5% to 4%. Findings and caveats of the study: It was a weaker secondary response, yet one that peaked faster, at day 5 versus 15. Some clonotypes were seen in both the CD4 and the CD8 compartments. These made up a small share and likely arose from convergent recombination.

This clonotype showed up just a few times. The target antigen is unknown. Trimming left V 7 bases short and J 4 bases short, with 20 bases between. The CDR3 runs 17 residues. Germline V gives CDR1 MNHEY, CDR2 SVGEGT. The J gene is TRBJ1-6, the V gene TRBV6-2 or TRBV6-3, with D maybe TRBD1 (5 bases). Here the sequenced sample was CD4+ T cells sorted from PBMCs, taken on the day of the yellow fever booster vaccination. This clonotype was obtained from a young man who received the YFV17D yellow fever vaccine. The CDR3, as DNA: TGTGCCAGCAATAGTTGGACGGGACGGGGATATAATTCACCCCTCCACTTT. Protein sequence: CASNSWTGRGYNSPLHF.